The source of this T cell receptor beta chain is a study of shared clonotypes between healthy human individuals. Background on the study: The donor group consisted of a couple of women and three men, aged 18 to 49.

CDR1 is SGHAT, CDR2 FQDESV, per germline (reference sequence). This CDR3 is built from 19 residues. Trimming removed 0 bases from V and 0 bases from J, with 20 bases in between. The naive CD8 fraction comprised CD45RO-negative cells positively selected for CCR7 and excluded terminally differentiated effector memory CD45RA+ cells. Notes on the study in general: In this cohort, only blood was sampled, and tissue repertoires likely differ.

TCRdb keeps only in-frame clones here, not all; method: immunoSEQ multiplex PCR. In the table there are about 2.1 million clones, just over 90% of which are singletons. Concerning this clone: Its antigen is as yet unknown.

The chain joins TRBV11-1 to TRBJ1-1; D is perhaps TRBD1 (6 bases). This clonotype originated in a man in his late teens or twenties in good health. Some clones in this sample may be carry-over from other donors' samples. Sequenced input: naive CD8+ T cells from PBMCs. CDR3 in amino acids: CASSLATNFPDRMNTEAFF. The CDR3 nucleotides read TGTGCCAGCAGCTTAGCAACGAACTTCCCGGACAGAATGAACACTGAAGCTTTCTTT. Supplemented by reference TRBV11-1 and TRBJ1-1, the full variable domain reads EAEVAQSPRYKITEKSQAVAFWCDPISGHATLYWYRQILGQGPELLVQFQDESVVDDSQLPKDRFSAERLKGVDSTLKIQPAELGDSAMYLCASSLATNFPDRMNTEAFFGQGTRLTVV.